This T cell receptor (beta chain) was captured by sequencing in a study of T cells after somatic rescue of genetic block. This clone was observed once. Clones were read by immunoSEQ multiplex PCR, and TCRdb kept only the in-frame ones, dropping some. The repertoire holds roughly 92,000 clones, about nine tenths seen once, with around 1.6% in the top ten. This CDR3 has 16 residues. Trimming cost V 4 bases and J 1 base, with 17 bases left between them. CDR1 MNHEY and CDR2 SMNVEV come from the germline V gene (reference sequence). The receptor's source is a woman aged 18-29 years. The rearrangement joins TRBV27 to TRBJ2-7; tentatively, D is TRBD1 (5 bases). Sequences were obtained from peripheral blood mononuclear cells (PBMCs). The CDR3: CASSSLIGHLSYEQYF. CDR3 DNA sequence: TGTGCCAGCAGTTCCTTAATAGGACACCTTTCCTACGAGCAGTACTTC.